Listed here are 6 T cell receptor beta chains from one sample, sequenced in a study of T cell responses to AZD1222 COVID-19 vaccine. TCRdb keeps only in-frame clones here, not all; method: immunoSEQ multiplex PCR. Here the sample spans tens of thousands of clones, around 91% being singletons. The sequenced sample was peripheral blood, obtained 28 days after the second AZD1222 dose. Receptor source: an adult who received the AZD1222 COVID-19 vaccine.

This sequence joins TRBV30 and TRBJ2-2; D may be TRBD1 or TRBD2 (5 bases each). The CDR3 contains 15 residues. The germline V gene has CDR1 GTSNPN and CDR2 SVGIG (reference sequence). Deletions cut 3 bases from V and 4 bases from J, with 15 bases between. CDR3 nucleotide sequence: TGTGCCTGGAGGGGGCAGCGGTTAATCACCGGGGAGCTGTTTTTT. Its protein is CAWRGQRLITGELFF.

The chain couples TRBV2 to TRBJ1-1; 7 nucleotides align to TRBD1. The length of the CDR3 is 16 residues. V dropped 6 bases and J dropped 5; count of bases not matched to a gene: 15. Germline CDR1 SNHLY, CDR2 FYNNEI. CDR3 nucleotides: TGTGCCAGCAGAAGAGGGACAGAGACGGGGAGGACTGAAGCTTTCTTT. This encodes CASRRGTETGRTEAFF.

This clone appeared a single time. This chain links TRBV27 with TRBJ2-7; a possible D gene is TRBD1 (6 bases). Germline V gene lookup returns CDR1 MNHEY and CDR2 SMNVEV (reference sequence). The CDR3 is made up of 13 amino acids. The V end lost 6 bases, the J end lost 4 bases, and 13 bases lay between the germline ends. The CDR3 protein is CASRETGRYEQYF. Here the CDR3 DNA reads TGTGCCAGCAGGGAGACAGGTCGGTACGAGCAGTACTTC.

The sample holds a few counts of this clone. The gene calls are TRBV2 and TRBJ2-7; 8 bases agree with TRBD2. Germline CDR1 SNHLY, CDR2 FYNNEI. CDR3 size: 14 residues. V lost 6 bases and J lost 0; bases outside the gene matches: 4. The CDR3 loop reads CASRAGTSSYEQYF. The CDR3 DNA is TGTGCCAGCAGAGCCGGGACTAGCTCCTACGAGCAGTACTTC.

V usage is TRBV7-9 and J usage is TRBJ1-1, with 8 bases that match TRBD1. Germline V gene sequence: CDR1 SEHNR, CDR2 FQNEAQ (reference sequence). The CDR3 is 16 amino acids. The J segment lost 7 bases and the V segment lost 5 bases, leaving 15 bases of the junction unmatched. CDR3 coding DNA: TGTGCCAGCAGCACCGAGGTGTTGGACAGGGTCTTTGAAGCTTTCTTT. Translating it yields CASSTEVLDRVFEAFF.

CDR3 protein: CASSPRGISTDTQYF. The CDR3 DNA reads TGTGCCAGCAGCCCCCGGGGCATTAGCACAGATACGCAGTATTTT. This chain links TRBV7-9 with TRBJ2-3; possibly TRBD1 or TRBD2 for D (5 bases each). The CDR3 is 15 amino acids. The germline gives CDR1 SEHNR, CDR2 FQNEAQ (reference sequence). Trimming removed 5 bases at V and 0 bases at J, with 12 bases between. Looking up the rest from reference TRBV7-9 and TRBJ2-3 gives the full variable domain: DTGVSQNPRHKITKRGQNVTFRCDPISEHNRLYWYRQTLGQGPEFLTYFQNEAQLEKSRLLSDRFSAERPKGSFSTLEIQRTEQGDSAMYLCASSPRGISTDTQYFGPGTRLTVL.